This entry lists 26 T cell receptor beta chains sequenced from one sample in a study of cytomegalovirus exposure and HLA in healthy donors. With 60 Vbeta and 13 Jbeta primers, the PCR was carried out. TCRdb's copy holds only in-frame clones and misses some; the assay was immunoSEQ multiplex PCR. The sample records 150,000 to 200,000 clones, 60% to 85% being singletons. Material: PBMCs. These receptors originate from a woman in her 30s in good health and CMV-seronegative.

This clone was detected only a few times. The rearrangement uses TRBV7-6 and TRBJ2-7; D ambiguous. CDR1 is SGHVS and CDR2 is FNYEAQ in the germline V gene. This CDR3 is 15 amino acids long. V was cut by 0 bases and J by 2 bases, with 11 bases left in between. The CDR3 sequence is CASSLAPGSTYEQYF. In DNA, the CDR3 is TGTGCCAGCAGCTTAGCTCCCGGGTCCACCTACGAGCAGTACTTC.

The genes are TRBV15 and TRBJ1-2, with unresolved D. The germline V and J ends were trimmed by 0 bases and 4 bases, with 18 bases remaining between them. This CDR3 comprises 17 residues. The germline V gene encodes CDR1 LNHNV and CDR2 YYDKDF (reference sequence). The CDR3 is CATSRDERWVEGYGYTF. The CDR3 DNA sequence: TGTGCCACCAGCAGAGATGAGCGGTGGGTGGAGGGCTATGGCTACACCTTC. Full variable domain (missing parts from reference TRBV15 and TRBJ1-2): DAMVIQNPRYQVTQFGKPVTLSCSQTLNHNVMYWYQQKSSQAPKLLFHYYDKDFNNEADTPDNFQSRRPNTSFCFLDIRSPGLGDTAMYLCATSRDERWVEGYGYTFGSGTRLTVV.

The V call is TRBV16, the J call TRBJ1-1; D gene ambiguous. CDR1 and CDR2 from the germline V gene are KGHSY and FQNENV. This CDR3 has 13 amino acids. The V and J ends lost 2 bases and 4 bases respectively, with 8 bases between them. CDR3 in amino acids: CASSQTSGTEAFF. As DNA, the CDR3 is TGTGCCAGCAGCCAAACCTCAGGCACTGAAGCTTTCTTT.

This clone has more than one count but fewer than ten. The rearrangement joins TRBV2 to TRBJ2-1, with 9 bases fitting TRBD1. The CDR3 spans 14 residues. The germline gives CDR1 SNHLY, CDR2 FYNNEI. The trim removed 9 bases at V and 6 bases at J, leaving 9 bases unmatched. The CDR3 region is CASLRDRVLNEQFF. DNA for the CDR3: TGTGCCAGTCTGCGGGACAGGGTGCTCAATGAGCAGTTCTTC.

V usage is TRBV12-2 and J usage is TRBJ1-1. TRBV12-2 is classified as a pseudogene. CDR3 length equals 13 residues. In DNA, the CDR3 is TGTGCAAGTCGCTCCCCAGGAGGAAAGAAAGCTTTCTTT. It translates to CASRSPGGKKAFF.

The chain couples TRBV7-8 to TRBJ1-5; weak D call: TRBD1 (5 bases). The germline V gene has CDR1 SGHVS and CDR2 FQNEAQ. The CDR3 runs to 15 residues. Deletions cut 7 bases from V and 7 bases from J, with 20 bases between. The CDR3: CASTLHRQSEQPQHF. The CDR3 DNA reads TGTGCCAGCACCCTCCACAGACAGTCTGAGCAGCCCCAGCATTTT. The full variable domain, completed using reference TRBV7-8 and TRBJ1-5, is GAGVSQSPRYKVAKRGQDVALRCDPISGHVSLFWYQQALGQGPEFLTYFQNEAQLDKSGLPSDRFFAERPEGSVSTLKIQRTQQEDSAVYLCASTLHRQSEQPQHFGDGTRLSIL.

The rearrangement uses TRBV11-2 and TRBJ1-2; 8 bases are a match to TRBD1. Per germline, CDR1 SGHAT and CDR2 FQNNGV. The CDR3 totals 13 residues. V dropped 4 bases and J dropped 8; count of bases not matched to a gene: 6. The CDR3 nucleotides are TGTGCCAGCAGCTACCGACCAGGGGGCGGCTACACCTTC. Its protein is CASSYRPGGGYTF. The full variable domain, with the rest looked up from reference TRBV11-2 and TRBJ1-2, is EAGVAQSPRYKIIEKRQSVAFWCNPISGHATLYWYQQILGQGPKLLIQFQNNGVVDDSQLPKDRFSAERLKGVDSTLKIQPAKLEDSAVYLCASSYRPGGGYTFGSGTRLTVV.

The gene calls are TRBV23-1 and TRBJ2-3, with no clear D. TRBV23-1 counts as an open reading frame of uncertain function. The V end was cut by 0 bases, the J end by 8 bases, with 6 bases between. This CDR3 comprises 12 residues. The CDR3 here is CASSQSRGTQYF. Written as DNA, the CDR3 is TGCGCCAGCAGTCAATCAAGAGGTACGCAGTATTTT.

The rearrangement uses TRBV6-6 and TRBJ2-5; 9 bases align to TRBD2. CDR1 and CDR2 from the germline V gene are MNHNY and SVGAGI (reference sequence). CDR3 length: 16 amino acids. V gave up 0 bases and J gave up 2 bases; unmatched junction bases: 4. The CDR3 loop reads CASSYSIAGVQETQYF. In DNA, the CDR3 is TGTGCCAGCAGTTACTCGATAGCGGGGGTGCAAGAGACCCAGTACTTC.

The rearrangement uses TRBV7-8 and TRBJ2-1; perhaps TRBD1 as D (5 bases). There are 14 residues in the CDR3. Germline lookup yields CDR1 SGHVS and CDR2 FQNEAQ. Trimming removed 1 base from V and 5 bases from J, with 9 bases in between. The DNA for the CDR3 is TGTGCCAGCAGCTTAGTACTGGGGCACAATGAGCAGTTCTTC. Amino acid sequence: CASSLVLGHNEQFF.

The chain employs TRBV11-2 and TRBJ2-3; D is ambiguous. V was pared by 1 base and J by 2 bases, with 10 bases between. This CDR3 is built from 15 residues. CDR1 and CDR2 from the germline V gene are SGHAT and FQNNGV. This CDR3 is CASSLVNPSTDTQYF. The CDR3 region has the DNA TGTGCCAGCAGCTTAGTTAATCCCTCCACAGATACGCAGTATTTT.

This clone was observed a single time. This sequence joins TRBV4-1 and TRBJ2-7; TRBD1 matches at 7 bases. The CDR3 sequence is 15 residues long. Germline CDR1 reads MGHRA; CDR2 reads YSYEKL. V was clipped by 3 bases and J by 4 bases; unmatched bases: 9. The CDR3 DNA reads TGCGCCAGCAGCCAGGCCATGGACAGGAGGTACGAGCAGTACTTC. It encodes CASSQAMDRRYEQYF.

V gene TRBV5-1 combines with J gene TRBJ1-1; D is ambiguous. The V gene's germline CDR1 is SGHRS and CDR2 YFSETQ. CDR3 size: 14 residues. V gave up 2 bases and J gave up 0 bases, with 8 bases separating them. The CDR3, as DNA: TGCGCCAGCAGCTTCGCCGACATGAACACTGAAGCTTTCTTT. It encodes CASSFADMNTEAFF.

This chain uses TRBV2 with TRBJ1-5, with 8 positions matching TRBD1. Trimming cost V 7 bases and J 2 bases; bases outside gene matches: 1. Germline lookup yields CDR1 SNHLY and CDR2 FYNNEI. The CDR3 length is 13 residues. For the CDR3, the DNA is TGTGCCAGCACGGACAGGGGCAATCAGCCCCAGCATTTT. Its translation is CASTDRGNQPQHF.

The V and J genes are TRBV4-2 and TRBJ1-1, with D perhaps TRBD1 (5 bases). The germline V gene encodes CDR1 LGHNA and CDR2 YNFKEQ. This CDR3 has 13 amino acids. Deletions cut 3 bases from V and 4 bases from J, with 9 bases between. The CDR3 coding sequence is TGTGCCAGCAGCCACAGCGGGGGCACTGAAGCTTTCTTT. Protein sequence: CASSHSGGTEAFF.

Only one count was recorded for this clone. The rearrangement uses TRBV19 and TRBJ1-6, with TRBD1 matching over 7 bases. Per the germline V gene, CDR1 is LNHDA and CDR2 is SQIVND (reference sequence). The CDR3 is made up of 15 amino acids. The V segment lost 6 bases and the J segment 8 bases; nucleotides outside the gene matches: 10. The CDR3 sequence: CASSIVRQGHSPLHF. The CDR3, as DNA: TGTGCCAGTAGCATCGTAAGACAGGGACATTCACCCCTCCACTTT.

The chain is built from TRBV2 and TRBJ2-7, with TRBD1 as a possible D gene (5 bases). This CDR3 region has 14 residues. CDR1 and CDR2 (germline): SNHLY, FYNNEI. V lost 6 bases and J lost 1, with 13 bases in between. The CDR3 nucleotides are TGTGCCAGCAGAAACGACTGGACATCCTACGAGCAGTACTTC. Protein: CASRNDWTSYEQYF.

V is TRBV18 and J is TRBJ1-5, with no clear D. The CDR3 totals 16 residues. Germline CDR1 and CDR2: KGHSH and LQKENI. V shed 6 bases and J shed 3 bases, with 18 bases lying between them. CDR3 amino acids: CASSPLGLDNNQPQHF. CDR3 nucleotide sequence: TGTGCCAGCTCCCCTCTAGGACTCGACAACAATCAGCCCCAGCATTTT.

The rearrangement joins TRBV20-1 to TRBJ1-2; a weak D match, TRBD1 (6 bases). The CDR3 sequence is 10 residues long. Germline loops: CDR1 DFQATT, CDR2 SNEGSKA (reference sequence). V lost 5 bases to trimming and J lost 12 bases, with 13 bases between them. The CDR3 DNA is TGCAGTGCTCGACGACAGGTGGACACCTTC. Protein sequence: CSARRQVDTF.

The CDR3 nucleotides are TGCAGCGCCGCCGGGCTAGCGGGGAATAGGCAGTTCTTC. Translated, it gives CSAAGLAGNRQFF. V gene TRBV29-1 combines with J gene TRBJ2-1; 9 nucleotides align to TRBD2. The germline gives CDR1 SQVTM, CDR2 ANQGSEA. The CDR3 is made up of 13 amino acids. Germline trimming cut 7 bases from V and 12 bases from J; bases unmatched to any gene: 13.

The rearrangement links TRBV27 to TRBJ2-1; weak D call: TRBD1 (6 bases). CDR3 length: 13 amino acids. V was cut by 5 bases and J by 9 bases, with 14 bases left in between. Germline CDR1 and CDR2: MNHEY and SMNVEV (reference sequence). In nucleotides, the CDR3 is TGTGCCAGCAGTCTCATGGGGGCGGCTGAGCAGTTCTTC. This translates into CASSLMGAAEQFF.

The J gene is TRBJ2-3, the V gene TRBV5-6; maybe TRBD2 (6 bases). CDR3 length equals 14 residues. Germline lookup yields CDR1 SGHDT and CDR2 YYEEEE. V lost 2 bases, J lost 6 bases, and 13 bases lay in between. The CDR3 loop reads CASSFTTGDDTQYF. The DNA of the CDR3 is TGTGCCAGCAGCTTTACAACGGGGGACGATACGCAGTATTTT.

The rearrangement links TRBV6-1 to TRBJ1-2; maybe TRBD1 (5 bases). The CDR3 extends over 13 amino acids. Trimming took off 4 bases at V and 8 bases at J, with 14 bases between the two ends. Germline CDR1 and CDR2: MNHNS and SASEGT. As DNA, the CDR3 is TGTGCCAGCAGTGTTACAGGTAGCTACGGCTACACCTTC. This translates into CASSVTGSYGYTF.

In DNA, the CDR3 is TGTGCCATCAGCGGGACAGGGGGCCTCGGCTCCTACGAGCAGTACTTC. Its translation is CAISGTGGLGSYEQYF. The V gene is TRBV10-3, the J gene TRBJ2-7; 12 positions match TRBD1. V dropped 6 bases and J dropped 0; count of bases not matched to a gene: 6. Germline loops: CDR1 ENHRY, CDR2 SYGVKD. This CDR3 has 16 amino acids.

The rearrangement uses TRBV9 and TRBJ1-2; possible D gene TRBD1, 5 bases. The V gene's germline CDR1 is SGDLS and CDR2 YYNGEE. This CDR3 is built from 15 residues. Trimming left V 3 bases short and J 3 bases short, with 15 bases between. CDR3 loop: CASSAQASLHYGYTF. The CDR3, as DNA: TGTGCCAGCAGCGCACAGGCGAGTCTCCACTATGGCTACACCTTC.

This clone came up a few times. The V and J genes are TRBV5-4 and TRBJ2-7; TRBD2 matches at 11 bases. The junction had 4 bases not matched to a gene; V was cut back by 3 bases and J by 2 bases. CDR3 size: 15 residues. In germline, CDR1 is SGHNT, CDR2 YYREEE (reference sequence). Here the CDR3 DNA reads TGTGCCAGCAGCTCAGGGACTAGCGGTACCTACGAGCAGTACTTC. Protein product: CASSSGTSGTYEQYF.